A single sample is the source of the 15 T cell receptor beta chains below, sequenced in a study of T cells in Graves' hyperthyroidism and ophthalmopathy. There were TCR beta CDR3 regions amplified from RNA transcripts. HTBI primers were the set used in a first-round RT-PCR of the TCR CDR3. Using its own MiXCR run on the multiplex PCR reads, TCRdb lists one record per CDR3 protein. The sample has about 760,000 distinct CDR3 sequences; roughly a third are singletons. Material for sequencing was blood. The receptors here all came from a middle-aged woman with Graves' hyperthyroidism.

This clonotype was seen more than once but under ten times. Germline and junction disagree at one end, which may indicate a read error. The gene calls are TRBV29-1 and TRBJ1-1; D call uncertain. Germline CDR1 SQVTM, CDR2 ANQGSEA. CDR3 length: 11 amino acids. This CDR3 reads CSVDENIEAFF. Written as DNA, the CDR3 is TGCAGCGTTGACGAAAACATTGAAGCTTTCTTT.

This clonotype has a handful of counts. This chain uses TRBV18 with TRBJ1-1, with TRBD1 as a possible D gene (5 bases). V was cut by 6 bases and J by 1 base, with 12 bases left in between. In germline, CDR1 is KGHSH, CDR2 LQKENI. This CDR3 has 14 amino acids. The CDR3 DNA follows: TGTGCCAGCTCGCCCCCCGGGGCGAACACTGAAGCTTTCTTT. The encoded protein is CASSPPGANTEAFF.

This clonotype was detected many times. The chain links TRBV2 to TRBJ1-2; 9 bases align to TRBD1. V lost 7 bases to trimming and J lost 5 bases; unmatched junction nucleotides: 8. CDR1 SNHLY and CDR2 FYNNEI come from the germline V gene. This CDR3 comprises 14 residues. The CDR3: CASILGTGKYGYTF. The CDR3 DNA reads as TGTGCCAGCATCCTCGGGACAGGGAAATATGGCTACACCTTC.

This clonotype came up many times. The V gene is TRBV4-1, the J gene TRBJ1-2; a weak D match, TRBD1 (5 bases). Deletions cut 1 base from V and 0 bases from J, with 6 bases between. Per germline, CDR1 MGHRA and CDR2 YSYEKL. This CDR3 region has 14 residues. CDR3 sequence reads: CASSQGQSNYGYTF. CDR3 coding DNA: TGCGCCAGCAGCCAAGGACAGTCTAACTATGGCTACACCTTC.

This chain uses TRBV29-1 with TRBJ2-7; 7 nucleotides line up with TRBD2. In germline, CDR1 is SQVTM, CDR2 ANQGSEA. CDR3 size: 12 residues. V lost 8 bases, J lost 3 bases, and 7 bases stayed unmatched. DNA for the CDR3: TGCAGCACCCCGGGGGGAGTCTACGAGCAGTACTTC. Its protein is CSTPGGVYEQYF.

This clonotype came up a few times. The chain combines TRBV7-2 with TRBJ1-1; no clear D. Trimming pared 8 bases from V and 4 bases from J, leaving 14 bases between. This CDR3 is built from 13 residues. CDR1 is SGHTA, CDR2 FQGNSA, per germline. The CDR3 DNA reads TGTGCCAGCTTCGAGGGCCCGGGCACTGAAGCTTTCTTT. It specifies CASFEGPGTEAFF.

This clonotype has a count of ten or more. The chain is built from TRBV7-2 and TRBJ1-5, with no clear D. The CDR3 consists of 11 residues. In germline, CDR1 is SGHTA, CDR2 FQGNSA. V dropped 10 bases and J dropped 5 bases, with 9 bases sitting between them. CDR3 region: CATGIDQPQHF. For the CDR3, the DNA is TGTGCCACCGGGATTGATCAGCCCCAGCATTTT.

The chain is built from TRBV12-3 or TRBV12-4 and TRBJ2-3, with TRBD1 matching 7 bases. The CDR3 is 15 amino acids. After removal of 7 bases from V and 3 bases from J, the junction contained 10 bases not matched to a gene. The CDR3 nucleotides are TGTGCCAGCATTAACAGGGGAGTTGGGACAGATACGCAGTATTTT. Translated, it gives CASINRGVGTDTQYF.

This clonotype was found many times. As DNA, the CDR3 is TGTGCCAGCAGTTTAGAGGGAACCTATGGCTACACCTTC. Protein sequence: CASSLEGTYGYTF. The chain links TRBV6-5 to TRBJ1-2; no firm D call. This CDR3 comprises 13 residues. Germline V gene data show CDR1 as MNHEY and CDR2 as SVGAGI. The germline V and J ends were trimmed by 4 bases and 4 bases, with 10 bases remaining between them.

In this sample, this clonotype turned up a few times. The V and J genes are TRBV19 and TRBJ1-5; D call uncertain. V gave up 7 bases and J gave up 6 bases, with 13 bases separating them. CDR1 and CDR2 (germline): LNHDA, SQIVND (reference sequence). The CDR3 is 13 amino acids. The CDR3 DNA follows: TGTGCCAGTATGGGTGGGGTTCGTCAGCCCCAGCATTTT. The encoded protein is CASMGGVRQPQHF. Complete variable domain (other parts from reference TRBV19 and TRBJ1-5): DGGITQSPKYLFRKEGQNVTLSCEQNLNHDAMYWYRQDPGQGLRLIYYSQIVNDFQKGDIAEGYSVSREKKESFPLTVTSAQKNPTAFYLCASMGGVRQPQHFGDGTRLSIL.

A remark on this clonotype: The CDR3 does not end in the conserved phenylalanine or tryptophan, so this is likely a read error. The DNA is left out, because the CDR3 cannot be placed on it with certainty; the CDR3 is given as TCRdb lists it. The chain is built from TRBV10-3 and TRBJ1-5. The CDR3 sequence runs 14 residues, both termini included. Germline assignment: CDR1 ENHRY and CDR2 SYGVKD. The CDR3 spells CAISEGLGRGFRSV.

This clonotype appeared many times. The gene calls are TRBV12-3 or TRBV12-4 and TRBJ1-5, with D perhaps TRBD1 (6 bases). Between the trimmed V and J ends, which lost 6 bases and 10 bases, there was a span of 19 bases. The CDR3 loop spans 14 amino acids. The CDR3 region has the DNA TGTGCCAGCAGCCTGGGAGGGGGGCCCCGCCCCCAGCATTTT. It translates to CASSLGGGPRPQHF.

This clonotype turned up a few times. The chain is built from TRBV20-1 and TRBJ1-5; D call uncertain. The CDR3 runs 14 residues. From germline, CDR1 is DFQATT and CDR2 SNEGSKA (reference sequence). Deletions cut 2 bases from V and 7 bases from J, with 15 bases between. The CDR3 DNA follows: TGCAGTGCTAGACGTAATACCGGGCGACAGCCCCAGCATTTT. This translates into CSARRNTGRQPQHF.

This clonotype was picked up one time. The CDR3 DNA sequence: TGTGCCAGCAGCTTAAATTCGGGGGGGGCCGGTGAGACCCAGTACTTC. Its protein product is CASSLNSGGAGETQYF. The gene calls are TRBV7-2 and TRBJ2-5; 8 nucleotides agree with TRBD2. There are 16 residues in the CDR3. The germline CDR1 and CDR2 sequences are SGHTA and FQGNSA. Trimming at V came to 2 bases and at J to 5 bases, leaving 10 bases not matched to a gene.

The genes are TRBV7-2 and TRBJ2-7; 9 bases are shared with TRBD1. J gave up 3 bases and V 6 bases, and 9 bases lay outside the gene matches. Germline CDR1 reads SGHTA; CDR2 reads FQGNSA. This CDR3 is 15 amino acids long. CDR3 bases: TGTGCCAGCAGTTTCTTTGGGACAGGGTTCTACGAGCAGTACTTC. Encoded protein: CASSFFGTGFYEQYF. Full variable domain (missing parts from reference TRBV7-2 and TRBJ2-7): GAGVSQSPSNKVTEKGKDVELRCDPISGHTALYWYRQSLGQGLEFLIYFQGNSAPDKSGLPSDRFSAERTGGSVSTLTIQRTQQEDSAVYLCASSFFGTGFYEQYFGPGTRLTVT.